The 30 T cell receptor beta chains below all came from one sample that was sequenced in a study of T cell clonotyping in hematopoietic cell transplantation (dated by TCRdb to about 2021). The library was built by means of the immunoSEQ multiplex PCR assay. TCRdb carries this immuneACCESS record with in-frame sequences only. Its versions omit some clonotypes, under half of them owing to an unresolved V gene in the studies checked, with the rest unexplained. A total of approximately 6,400 clones appear in this sample, 75% to 85% of them only once. Of the sample, over 30% falls within the top ten clones. In the paper's terms, the time point label means: 180 days after allo-HCT. The source material was peripheral blood mononuclear cells, sampled 180 days after allogeneic stem cell transplant. Receptors were obtained from a male patient aged 70 to 80 who had an allogeneic stem cell transplant from an unrelated donor, so T cells may come from the graft donor. Some clones in this sample may be carry-over from other donors' samples.

This clone has just a few counts. This chain connects TRBV28 to TRBJ2-1, with a possible D match to TRBD2 (5 bases). This CDR3 comprises 13 residues. V shed 6 bases and J shed 5 bases, with 11 bases lying between them. The V gene's germline CDR1 is MDHEN and CDR2 SYDVKM. Here the CDR3 reads CASSPGVDNEQFF. As DNA, the CDR3 is TGTGCCAGCAGCCCCGGGGTTGACAATGAGCAGTTCTTC.

The rearrangement uses TRBV11-3 and TRBJ2-5; D assignment may be TRBD1 or TRBD2 (5 bases each). Germline CDR1 reads SGHNT; CDR2 reads YENEEA. CDR3 length: 15 residues. V was shortened by 5 bases and J by 0 bases, with 13 bases between the two germline ends. The CDR3 nucleotides read TGTGCCAGCAGCCCCCGTGGGACGGACCAAGAGACCCAGTACTTC. This translates into CASSPRGTDQETQYF.

The chain uses TRBV4-2 and TRBJ1-1; tentatively, D is TRBD1 (5 bases). Germline CDR1 LGHNA, CDR2 YNFKEQ. V lost 5 bases to trimming and J lost 5 bases, with 18 bases between them. The CDR3 extends over 15 amino acids. In nucleotides, the CDR3 is TGTGCCAGCAGCTTGGAGGACACTGAGCCAACTGAAGCTTTCTTT. It specifies CASSLEDTEPTEAFF.

The chain has TRBV19 and TRBJ2-2, with TRBD1 matching 9 bases. Trimming removed 5 bases from V and 3 bases from J; junction bases left unmatched: 7. Germline CDR1 is LNHDA and CDR2 is SQIVND (reference sequence). The CDR3 covers 16 residues. The CDR3 protein is CASSLPGQGYTGELFF. The CDR3 nucleotides read TGTGCCAGTAGTCTACCGGGACAGGGATACACCGGGGAGCTGTTTTTT. The variable domain in full, completed from reference TRBV19 and TRBJ2-2, reads DGGITQSPKYLFRKEGQNVTLSCEQNLNHDAMYWYRQDPGQGLRLIYYSQIVNDFQKGDIAEGYSVSREKKESFPLTVTSAQKNPTAFYLCASSLPGQGYTGELFFGEGSRLTVL.

The chain is built from TRBV11-3 and TRBJ1-1, with 8 bases lining up with TRBD1. After removal of 5 bases from V and 4 bases from J, the junction contained 3 bases not matched to a gene. CDR1 is SGHNT, CDR2 YENEEA, per germline. This CDR3 is built from 13 residues. Here the CDR3 reads CASSKQGGTEAFF. CDR3 in DNA: TGTGCCAGCAGCAAACAGGGGGGCACTGAAGCTTTCTTT.

The sample holds one count of this clone. The gene calls are TRBV7-9 and TRBJ2-1; the D gene is possibly TRBD2 (5 bases). This CDR3 spans 14 amino acids. Looked up from germline, CDR1 is SEHNR and CDR2 is FQNEAQ (reference sequence). Trimming stripped 4 bases from V and 1 base from J, with 8 bases between. Here the CDR3 reads CASSSLVSYNEQFF. CDR3 bases: TGTGCCAGCAGCTCACTAGTTTCCTACAATGAGCAGTTCTTC.

The V and J genes are TRBV7-2 and TRBJ2-7; D might be TRBD1 or TRBD2, each matching 5 bases. Trimming removed 3 bases at V and 0 bases at J, with 12 bases between. The CDR3 is 15 amino acids. The germline V gene encodes CDR1 SGHTA and CDR2 FQGNSA. The DNA for the CDR3 is TGTGCCAGCAGCTTTGGTGGGGGTCTCTCCTACGAGCAGTACTTC. It yields the protein CASSFGGGLSYEQYF.

The chain couples TRBV28 to TRBJ1-2, with D maybe TRBD1 (6 bases). V dropped 10 bases and J dropped 1 base, with 13 bases sitting between them. The CDR3 totals 13 residues. CDR1 and CDR2 (germline): MDHEN, SYDVKM. DNA of the CDR3: TGTGCCAACCGAGACAGGATTAACTATGGCTACACCTTC. Its translation is CANRDRINYGYTF.

This clone was observed once. CDR3 nucleotide sequence: TGTGCCAGCTCACCATTACGGGATGAACACTACGAGCAGTACTTC. It is translated as CASSPLRDEHYEQYF. The gene calls are TRBV18 and TRBJ2-7, with D tentatively TRBD2 (5 bases). The CDR3 consists of 15 residues. From germline, CDR1 is KGHSH and CDR2 LQKENI. Trimming took 2 bases from V and 3 from J, leaving 14 bases between them.

The chain uses TRBV6-5 and TRBJ1-5; the D is unclear. The CDR3 has 14 residues. Germline CDR1 and CDR2: MNHEY and SVGAGI. V dropped 2 bases and J dropped 7 bases, with 12 bases sitting between them. The CDR3 is CASSYGPAGQPQHF. As DNA, the CDR3 is TGTGCCAGCAGTTACGGACCAGCCGGACAGCCCCAGCATTTT.

This clone has more than one count but fewer than ten. This chain connects TRBV28 to TRBJ1-2; D is perhaps TRBD1 (6 bases). The CDR3 contains 12 residues. Per the germline V gene, CDR1 is MDHEN and CDR2 is SYDVKM. The ends were cut back, 6 bases at V and 8 bases at J, with 13 bases in the middle. The CDR3 DNA is TGTGCCAGCAGGGGGGCGTCCTACGGCTACACCTTC. Its translation is CASRGASYGYTF.

The sample holds one count of this clone. The chain carries TRBV7-3 and TRBJ2-1; 8 bases align to TRBD2. The CDR3 loop spans 15 amino acids. J gave up 7 bases and V 1 base, and 6 bases lay outside the gene matches. Germline V lookup: CDR1 SGHTA, CDR2 FQGTGA. CDR3 sequence reads: CASSLRAGGPNEQFF. Written as DNA, the CDR3 is TGTGCCAGCAGCTTAAGGGCGGGGGGCCCAAATGAGCAGTTCTTC. The full variable domain, its missing parts supplied by reference TRBV7-3 and TRBJ2-1, is GAGVSQTPSNKVTEKGKYVELRCDPISGHTALYWYRQSLGQGPEFLIYFQGTGAADDSGLPNDRFFAVRPEGSVSTLKIQRTERGDSAVYLCASSLRAGGPNEQFFGPGTRLTVL.

The rearrangement uses TRBV29-1 and TRBJ2-1; no firm D call. Germline assignment: CDR1 SQVTM and CDR2 ANQGSEA. CDR3 length equals 13 residues. V was shortened by 7 bases and J by 7 bases, with 17 bases between the two germline ends. This chain's CDR3 is CSGVKWARNEQFF. The CDR3 DNA reads TGCAGCGGGGTTAAATGGGCGCGTAATGAGCAGTTCTTC.

The chain combines TRBV9 with TRBJ2-3; possibly TRBD2 for D (5 bases). From germline, CDR1 is SGDLS and CDR2 YYNGEE. The CDR3 is made up of 16 amino acids. V dropped 1 base and J dropped 2 bases, with 14 bases sitting between them. CDR3 loop: CASSVFDEGITDTQYF. In DNA, the CDR3 is TGTGCCAGCAGCGTATTTGACGAGGGTATCACAGATACGCAGTATTTT.

This clone has a handful of counts. V gene TRBV13 combines with J gene TRBJ1-2, with 7 positions matching TRBD1. This CDR3 is 16 amino acids long. Trimming removed 1 base from V and 5 bases from J; junction bases left unmatched: 10. CDR1 and CDR2 from the germline V gene are PRHDT and FYEKMQ (reference sequence). The CDR3 DNA sequence: TGTGCCAGCAGCTTAGCCGGACAGGACGCGATTTATGGCTACACCTTC. It translates to CASSLAGQDAIYGYTF.

J is TRBJ1-1 and V is TRBV7-9, with unresolved D. In germline, CDR1 is SEHNR, CDR2 FQNEAQ (reference sequence). Deletions cut 5 bases from V and 2 bases from J, with 12 bases between. CDR3 length equals 14 residues. CDR3: CASSQTPLNTEAFF. The CDR3 DNA follows: TGTGCCAGCAGCCAAACCCCATTAAACACTGAAGCTTTCTTT.

This clone was recorded once. V gene TRBV14 combines with J gene TRBJ1-4, with D unclear. CDR1 is SGHDN and CDR2 is FVKESK in the germline V gene. Trimming took off 4 bases at V and 0 bases at J, with 12 bases between the two ends. There are 16 residues in the CDR3. CDR3 in amino acids: CASSPRTVATNEKLFF. As DNA, the CDR3 is TGTGCCAGCAGCCCCCGGACGGTGGCAACTAATGAAAAACTGTTTTTT.

The chain couples TRBV6-5 to TRBJ1-4, with D uncertain. This CDR3 is 15 amino acids long. Germline-derived CDR1 and CDR2 are MNHEY and SVGAGI. The V and J ends lost 6 bases and 0 bases respectively, with 11 bases between them. CDR3 in amino acids: CASSPDGATNEKLFF. The DNA of the CDR3 is TGTGCCAGCAGCCCCGACGGAGCAACTAATGAAAAACTGTTTTTT.

V and J are TRBV29-1 and TRBJ2-7, with 7 bases identical to TRBD1. Losses at the gene ends were 4 bases for V and 4 bases for J; bases not matched to a gene: 7. Germline V CDR1 and CDR2: SQVTM, ANQGSEA. CDR3 length: 13 amino acids. In nucleotides, the CDR3 is TGCAGCGTTGGACAGGGAGAGGGATACGAGCAGTACTTC. It yields the protein CSVGQGEGYEQYF.

The chain employs TRBV28 and TRBJ2-3; maybe TRBD1 (7 bases). This CDR3 contains 17 residues. Germline V gene lookup returns CDR1 MDHEN and CDR2 SYDVKM. Deletions cut 6 bases from V and 0 bases from J, with 19 bases between. CDR3 nucleotides: TGTGCCAGCAGCCCGGGAGATGGGACAGCTAGCACAGATACGCAGTATTTT. It codes for CASSPGDGTASTDTQYF.

The rearrangement joins TRBV10-3 to TRBJ2-5; D gene ambiguous. Trimming shortened V by 4 bases and J by 0 bases, and 3 bases separated the two germline ends. There are 12 residues in the CDR3. The germline V gene encodes CDR1 ENHRY and CDR2 SYGVKD. The CDR3 DNA sequence: TGTGCCATCAGTGGGGACCAAGAGACCCAGTACTTC. This codes for CAISGDQETQYF.

The V and J genes are TRBV25-1 and TRBJ2-7, with D possibly matching TRBD2 (6 bases). Deletions cut 4 bases from V and 0 bases from J, with 10 bases between. CDR3 size: 14 residues. Germline values: CDR1 MGHDK, CDR2 SYGVNS. CDR3 loop: CASSGGVLSYEQYF. CDR3 bases: TGTGCCAGCAGTGGGGGGGTCCTCTCCTACGAGCAGTACTTC.

V is TRBV7-2 and J is TRBJ1-2; 8 bases fit TRBD1. The CDR3 has 15 amino acids. V shed 7 bases and J 4 bases; nucleotides not matched to a gene: 11. Germline CDR1 reads SGHTA; CDR2 reads FQGNSA. The CDR3 coding sequence is TGTGCCAGCACCCCAGACCCGGGACAGGCCTATGGCTACACCTTC. It translates to CASTPDPGQAYGYTF.

The chain employs TRBV5-4 and TRBJ2-7; 8 positions agree with TRBD1. CDR1 and CDR2 (germline): SGHNT, YYREEE (reference sequence). With V trimmed by 4 bases and J by 2 bases, 2 bases remained unmatched. The CDR3 sequence is 13 residues long. The CDR3 here is CASSQQGAYEQYF. The CDR3 coding sequence is TGTGCCAGCAGCCAACAGGGGGCCTACGAGCAGTACTTC. Full variable domain (missing parts from reference TRBV5-4 and TRBJ2-7): ETGVTQSPTHLIKTRGQQVTLRCSSQSGHNTVSWYQQALGQGPQFIFQYYREEENGRGNFPPRFSGLQFPNYSSELNVNALELDDSALYLCASSQQGAYEQYFGPGTRLTVT.

This sequence joins TRBV25-1 and TRBJ1-1; D is possibly TRBD1 (6 bases). CDR1 and CDR2 (germline): MGHDK, SYGVNS. Deletions cut 1 base from V and 0 bases from J, with 12 bases between. This CDR3 region has 16 residues. CDR3 in amino acids: CASSEWDTDLNTEAFF. For the CDR3, the DNA is TGTGCCAGCAGTGAATGGGACACCGATCTGAACACTGAAGCTTTCTTT.

This chain uses TRBV5-1 with TRBJ2-7; unclear D gene. This CDR3 has 14 amino acids. In germline, CDR1 is SGHRS, CDR2 YFSETQ. V gave up 0 bases and J gave up 1 base, with 8 bases separating them. For the CDR3, the DNA is TGCGCCAGCAGCTTGGGGGTAGGGTCCTACGAGCAGTACTTC. This codes for CASSLGVGSYEQYF.

This clone occurred once. The chain employs TRBV28 and TRBJ2-7; 11 positions agree with TRBD2. The trim removed 6 bases at V and 2 bases at J, leaving 12 bases unmatched. Germline V gene sequence: CDR1 MDHEN, CDR2 SYDVKM. The length of the CDR3 is 17 residues. The CDR3 is CASSLGLAEQHPYEQYF. The CDR3 DNA is TGTGCCAGCAGCTTGGGACTAGCGGAGCAGCATCCCTACGAGCAGTACTTC.

The chain couples TRBV6-5 to TRBJ1-1; perhaps TRBD1 as D (6 bases). The CDR3 runs 14 residues. The V end lost 2 bases, the J end lost 1 base, and 8 bases lay between the germline ends. CDR1 and CDR2 from the germline V gene are MNHEY and SVGAGI. The CDR3 protein is CASSYPGQNTEAFF. The CDR3 DNA is TGTGCCAGCAGTTACCCGGGACAGAACACTGAAGCTTTCTTT.

V usage is TRBV28 and J usage is TRBJ1-1; D not resolved. CDR3 size: 13 residues. Deletions cut 7 bases from V and 3 bases from J, with 12 bases between. The germline V gene encodes CDR1 MDHEN and CDR2 SYDVKM. The CDR3, as DNA: TGTGCCAGCAACAAGGGTGCGTACACTGAAGCTTTCTTT. Its translation: CASNKGAYTEAFF.

The chain recombines TRBV7-9 with TRBJ1-5; weak D call: TRBD1 (6 bases). The CDR3 is 15 residues long. V was trimmed by 4 bases and J by 5 bases, leaving 15 bases between them. In germline, CDR1 is SEHNR, CDR2 FQNEAQ (reference sequence). The CDR3 loop is CASSSSAPGDQPQHF. CDR3 nucleotides: TGTGCCAGCAGCTCCTCTGCCCCAGGGGATCAGCCCCAGCATTTT.